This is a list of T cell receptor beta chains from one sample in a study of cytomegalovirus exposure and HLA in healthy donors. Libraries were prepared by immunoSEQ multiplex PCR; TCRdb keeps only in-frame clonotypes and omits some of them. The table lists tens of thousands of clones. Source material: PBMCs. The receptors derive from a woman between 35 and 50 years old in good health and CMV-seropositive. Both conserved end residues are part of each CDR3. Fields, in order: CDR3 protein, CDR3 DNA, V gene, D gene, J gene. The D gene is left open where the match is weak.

CDR3 protein: CASSLTSGGPSTDTQYF
CDR3 DNA: TGTGCCAGCTCCCTTACTAGCGGGGGACCAAGCACAGATACGCAGTATTTT
V gene: TRBV18
D gene: TRBD2
J gene: TRBJ2-3

CDR3 protein: CASSEALGRGGPNEQFF
CDR3 DNA: TGTGCCAGCAGTGAAGCGCTTGGGCGGGGGGGCCCTAATGAGCAGTTCTTC
V gene: TRBV6-1
D gene: TRBD2
J gene: TRBJ2-1

CDR3 protein: CASSQGGDTGELFF
CDR3 DNA: TGCGCCAGCAGCCAAGGGGGGGACACCGGGGAGCTGTTTTTT
V gene: TRBV5-1
D gene: -
J gene: TRBJ2-2

CDR3 protein: CASSYLDRKETQYF
CDR3 DNA: TGTGCCAGCAGTTACTTGGACAGAAAAGAGACCCAGTACTTC
V gene: TRBV6-6
D gene: -
J gene: TRBJ2-5

CDR3 protein: CASSSPDNYGYTF
CDR3 DNA: TGTGCCAGCAGCTCCCCAGATAACTATGGCTACACCTTC
V gene: TRBV7-9
D gene: -
J gene: TRBJ1-2

CDR3 protein: CASSFPGTGKETQYF
CDR3 DNA: TGTGCCAGCTCATTTCCCGGGACAGGAAAGGAGACCCAGTACTTC
V gene: TRBV18
D gene: TRBD1
J gene: TRBJ2-5

CDR3 protein: CASSLDGPGQVSSYEQYF
CDR3 DNA: TGTGCCAGCAGCCTCGACGGTCCGGGACAGGTGAGCTCCTACGAGCAGTACTTC
V gene: TRBV14
D gene: TRBD1
J gene: TRBJ2-7

CDR3 protein: CASSLEGASGETQYF
CDR3 DNA: TGCGCCAGCAGCCTCGAGGGGGCCTCTGGAGAGACCCAGTACTTC
V gene: TRBV4-3
D gene: TRBD1
J gene: TRBJ2-5

CDR3 protein: CASSNTPETLRYSPYF
CDR3 DNA: TGTGCCAGCTCAAACACCCCAGAGACGTTGCGGTATTCACCCTACTTC
V gene: TRBV18
D gene: -
J gene: TRBJ2-7

CDR3 protein: CASSYSSGQVSYEQYF
CDR3 DNA: TGTGCCAGCAGTTACTCAAGCGGACAGGTCTCCTACGAGCAGTACTTC
V gene: TRBV6-5
D gene: TRBD1
J gene: TRBJ2-7

CDR3 protein: CASSVSQGAFQPQHF
CDR3 DNA: TGCGCCAGCAGTGTTAGTCAGGGGGCCTTTCAGCCCCAGCATTTT
V gene: TRBV10-2
D gene: TRBD1
J gene: TRBJ1-5

CDR3 protein: CASSARRTTRSGANVLTF
CDR3 DNA: TGTGCCAGCAGCGCCAGACGGACTACCCGCTCTGGGGCCAACGTCCTGACTTTC
V gene: TRBV9
D gene: -
J gene: TRBJ2-6

CDR3 protein: CASSQRDFQDTQYF
CDR3 DNA: TGCGCCAGCAGCCAACGGGACTTCCAGGATACGCAGTATTTT
V gene: TRBV4-1
D gene: -
J gene: TRBJ2-3

CDR3 protein: CASSPGKGNEQFF
CDR3 DNA: TGTGCCAGCTCCCCAGGGAAGGGGAATGAGCAGTTCTTC
V gene: TRBV13
D gene: -
J gene: TRBJ2-1